This TCR beta chain came from a study of T-cell reconstitution after alpha-beta-depleted transplantation in children. Only a few counts were recorded for this clonotype. This CDR3 has 16 amino acids. Per the germline V gene, CDR1 is PRHDT and CDR2 is FYEKMQ (reference sequence). V lost 7 bases, J lost 9 bases, and 22 bases lay in between. Preparation of the TCRbeta library was carried out with unique molecular identifiers. MiXCR was run by TCRdb on the PCR reads, yielding one entry per CDR3 protein. There are about 200,000 distinct CDR3 sequences in the sample; approximately 15% occur only once, and less than 15% lies in the top ten.

This specimen consisted of PBMCs from the stem cell graft donor, obtained from the stem cell graft. This receptor was identified in a human donor who donated a stem cell graft to a child with acute lymphoblastic leukemia. The gene calls are TRBV13 and TRBJ2-6; tentatively, D is TRBD1 (5 bases). The chain's CDR3 is CASTSGLRATGNVLTF. In DNA, the CDR3 is TGTGCCAGCACCTCAGGGTTACGAGCAACGGGCAACGTCCTGACTTTC.